The sequence of this T cell receptor (beta chain) was determined in a study of response to subunit inactivated influenza vaccine. Study-level points and caveats: Seasonal influenza vaccination, on each occasion, was suggested by the authors to recruit few new T cells.

Via MiXCR, TCRdb re-called the RT-PCR reads, giving one row per CDR3 protein. The profile shows over 400,000 distinct CDR3 sequences, approximately 9.9% of them singletons. A few counts support this clonotype. Antigen: not known. The CDR3 consists of 15 residues. The germline V gene encodes CDR1 SSHAT and CDR2 FNYEAQ (reference sequence). V lost 1 base and J lost 7; bases outside the gene matches: 7. This chain uses TRBV7-7 with TRBJ2-1; 7 positions match TRBD2. Specimen: PBMCs from blood, collected about 40 days after vaccination. The receptor's source is a man between 50 and 59 years old who received an inactivated influenza vaccine. Here the CDR3 DNA reads TGTGCCAGCAGCTTAGGCAGGGAGGGGAAGAATGAGCAGTTCTTC. Its protein is CASSLGREGKNEQFF.